This TCR beta chain was captured in a study of T cell repertoires in cytomegalovirus infection. Study-wide background: TCR beta signatures that were public indicated CMV infection and matching HLA type.

Via MiXCR, TCRdb re-called the reads, giving one row per CDR3 protein. The sample records roughly 230,000 distinct CDR3 sequences, around 15% being singletons. Remarks on this clonotype: Antigen specificity is unknown.

Trimming shortened V by 5 bases and J by 6 bases, and 19 bases separated the two germline ends. This CDR3 spans 16 amino acids. Germline CDR1 and CDR2: SEHNR and FQNEAQ (reference sequence). Study findings and constraints: The response measured ex vivo was dominated by TCR beta clonotypes (HLA-C-restricted and CMV-specific). Carriers of CMV and the relevant HLA type were discriminated by public TCR beta frequency.

Sequences were obtained from CD8+ T cells from PBMCs. This clonotype originated in a human donor in good health (CMV status not recorded). Some clones in this sample may be carry-over from other donors' samples. The chain couples TRBV7-9 to TRBJ1-4; D unclear. CDR3 sequence: CASSPGWSGWDEKLFF. CDR3 in DNA: TGTGCCAGCAGCCCGGGTTGGTCCGGGTGGGATGAAAAACTGTTTTTT.